This T cell receptor beta chain was recorded in a study of blood T cell repertoires in COVID-19. Study summary: Spain, Italy and the United States supplied samples that represented acute and convalescent COVID-19.

TCRdb's copy holds only in-frame clones and misses some; the assay was immunoSEQ multiplex PCR. Altogether about 200,000 clones are present, roughly three quarters being singletons, with the ten largest covering under 7%. The CDR3 contains 15 residues. CDR1 is SEHNR, CDR2 FQNEAQ, per germline (reference sequence). V was clipped by 5 bases and J by 6 bases; unmatched bases: 10. The receptor was derived from a woman in her thirties or forties with COVID-19, enrolled during active disease. The sample consisted of peripheral blood. The chain has TRBV7-9 and TRBJ1-1; the match to TRBD1 covers 9 bases. This CDR3 reads CASSIPGQGSSEAFF. The CDR3 DNA reads TGTGCCAGCAGCATACCGGGACAGGGATCATCTGAAGCTTTCTTT.